This T cell receptor (beta chain) was sequenced for a study of T cell responses to AZD1222 COVID-19 vaccine. Study overall: Analysis merged second doses at about 4 or about 12 weeks.

Clones were read by immunoSEQ multiplex PCR, and TCRdb kept only the in-frame ones, dropping some. The sample includes 90,000 to 150,000 clones, about 90% seen only once; the top ten take 8.4%. Findings and caveats of the study: Clonal diversity was possibly underestimated, and the donors were mostly white British, with more females. Within unmutated variant regions lay the reported targets of nearly half of spike-specific TCRs. Spike-specific TCRs gained breadth and depth after people received two AZD1222 doses.

CDR1 is MNHEY and CDR2 is SVGAGI in the germline V gene. The CDR3 length is 13 residues. The V gene lost 7 bases and the J gene lost 3 bases, with 12 bases spanning the gap. Concerning this clone itself: What it binds is unknown.

V gene TRBV6-5 combines with J gene TRBJ1-2, with TRBD1 as a possible D gene (6 bases). The TCR comes from an adult in good health. This sample comprised peripheral blood, obtained on day 0 of AZD1222 vaccination. CDR3 in amino acids: CASTRGAYYGYTF. The CDR3 bases are TGTGCCAGCACCCGGGGGGCCTACTATGGCTACACCTTC.